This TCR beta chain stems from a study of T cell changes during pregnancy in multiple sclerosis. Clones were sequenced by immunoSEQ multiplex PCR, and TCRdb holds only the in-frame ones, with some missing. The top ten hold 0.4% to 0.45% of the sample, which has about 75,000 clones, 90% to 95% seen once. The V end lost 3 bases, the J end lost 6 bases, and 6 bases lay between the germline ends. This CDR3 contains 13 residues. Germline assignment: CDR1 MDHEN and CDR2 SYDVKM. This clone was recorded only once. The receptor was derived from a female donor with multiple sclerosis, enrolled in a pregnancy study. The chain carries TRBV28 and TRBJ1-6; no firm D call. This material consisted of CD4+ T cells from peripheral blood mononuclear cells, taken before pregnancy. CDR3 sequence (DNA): TGTGCCAGCAGTTTTCAGTTTAATTCACCCCTCCACTTT. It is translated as CASSFQFNSPLHF. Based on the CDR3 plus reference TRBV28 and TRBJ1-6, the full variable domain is DVKVTQSSRYLVKRTGEKVFLECVQDMDHENMFWYRQDPGLGLRLIYFSYDVKMKEKGDIPEGYSVSREKKERFSLILESASTNQTSMYLCASSFQFNSPLHFGNGTRLTVT.